Below, one TCR beta chain is given with its context. Its antigen is undetermined. It was with 60 Vbeta and 13 Jbeta primers that the PCR ran. The protocol was immunoSEQ multiplex PCR, while the TCRdb copy is restricted to in-frame clones and leaves out a portion. The data contain around 140,000 clones, about four fifths of them singletons. This sample is drawn from a study of cytomegalovirus exposure and HLA in healthy donors. Broader study findings: In vitro, a few CMV-associated chains proved specific for CMV antigens.

The receptor was isolated from a man aged 40-49 years in good health and CMV-seronegative. Material for sequencing was PBMCs.

CDR3 loop: CASSDNRASGNTIYF. In DNA, the CDR3 is TGTGCCAGCAGTGATAACAGAGCCTCTGGAAACACCATATATTTT. The chain employs TRBV2 and TRBJ1-3; D is unresolved. Between the trimmed V and J ends, which lost 3 bases and 0 bases, there was a span of 9 bases. The CDR3 length is 15 residues. Germline CDR1 SNHLY, CDR2 FYNNEI.